This T cell receptor (beta chain) was documented in a study of molecular identifiers for immune sequencing clone quantification. Details on this clonotype: What it binds is not known.

The germline V gene encodes CDR1 LNHNV and CDR2 YYDKDF (reference sequence). Trimming stripped 6 bases from V and 4 bases from J, with 14 bases between. The CDR3 is 14 amino acids. Listed TCR primers, together with previously described methods, were used for the bulk TCR libraries. TCRdb re-derived calls from the PCR reads in MiXCR, one entry per CDR3 protein. The table lists under 650,000 distinct CDR3 sequences, about 20% of them singletons. Study results and limitations: Among effectors, clones above 20 RNA copies held over 97% of molecules; among naive cells, under 1%.

The specimen sequenced was naive CD8+ T cells from blood, with Jurkat cell RNA spiked in. Subset indicated: FACS-sorted CD8+CD4-CCR7+CD45RA+ naive T cells. The chain is built from TRBV15 and TRBJ2-3, with D perhaps TRBD2 (6 bases). This TCR came from a human donor in good health. Some libraries in this study had Jurkat cell RNA spiked in. CDR3 loop: CATSPGVGADTQYF. DNA of the CDR3: TGTGCCACCAGTCCGGGGGTAGGCGCAGATACGCAGTATTTT.